Following are 7 T cell receptor beta chains from one sample sequenced in a study of blood T cell repertoires in COVID-19. Sequencing was performed with immunoSEQ multiplex PCR; in TCRdb, only in-frame clones are kept and a portion is missing. The table shows about 170,000 clones, with roughly 93% occurring only once. The source material was peripheral blood. These TCRs come from a man between 18 and 29 years old with COVID-19, enrolled during active disease.

CDR3 in amino acids: CASSSRGRAYEQYF. The DNA for the CDR3 is TGTGCCAGCAGCTCGCGGGGTAGGGCCTACGAGCAGTACTTC. The J gene is TRBJ2-7, the V gene TRBV7-9, with D possibly being TRBD2 (6 bases). Trimming cost V 4 bases and J 2 bases, with 12 bases left between them. The CDR3 spans 14 residues. Germline CDR1 reads SEHNR; CDR2 reads FQNEAQ (reference sequence).

As to this clone: An end of the junction differs from the germline gene, which may be a read error. The chain employs TRBV6-5 and TRBJ1-4; 7 bases match TRBD1. The CDR3 has 15 amino acids. CDR1 and CDR2 from the germline V gene are MNHEY and SVGAGI. CDR3 region: CASTGRGSTNEKLLF. The CDR3 DNA is TGTGCCAGCACAGGCAGGGGGTCAACTAATGAAAAACTGCTTTTT.

V gene TRBV2 combines with J gene TRBJ2-1; 8 bases match TRBD2. Germline CDR1 and CDR2: SNHLY and FYNNEI. The CDR3 runs to 16 residues. The junction had 6 bases not matched to a gene; V was cut back by 5 bases and J by 0 bases. For the CDR3, the DNA is TGTGCCAGCAGTATCGGGACTAGTGTCTCCTACAATGAGCAGTTCTTC. Amino acids: CASSIGTSVSYNEQFF.

V gene TRBV30 combines with J gene TRBJ1-2; TRBD1 is a possible D gene (6 bases). This CDR3 comprises 14 residues. Trimming pared 3 bases from V and 7 bases from J, leaving 18 bases between. Germline lookup yields CDR1 GTSNPN and CDR2 SVGIG (reference sequence). CDR3 nucleotides: TGTGCCTGGAGCCGGGGGGGCGTTCTTCGTGGCTACACCTTC. Amino acids: CAWSRGGVLRGYTF.

V usage is TRBV30 and J usage is TRBJ2-2, with TRBD1 as a possible D gene (5 bases). Per the germline V gene, CDR1 is GTSNPN and CDR2 is SVGIG (reference sequence). The ends were cut back, 3 bases at V and 1 base at J, with 18 bases in the middle. The CDR3 consists of 17 residues. The chain's CDR3 is CAWSIGLGRMNTGELFF. CDR3 DNA sequence: TGTGCCTGGAGCATCGGTCTGGGGCGCATGAACACCGGGGAGCTGTTTTTT.

This rearrangement joins TRBV4-3 to TRBJ2-1; D is unresolved. V gave up 4 bases and J gave up 8 bases, with 12 bases separating them. The CDR3 is made up of 13 amino acids. Germline CDR1 reads LGHNA; CDR2 reads YSLEER. The CDR3 loop is CASSLEAVDEQFF. The CDR3 region has the DNA TGCGCCAGCAGCCTAGAGGCAGTCGATGAGCAGTTCTTC.

The V gene is TRBV19, the J gene TRBJ2-2, with D hard to call. V lost 5 bases and J 6 bases, leaving 7 bases between the germline ends. Germline V CDR1 and CDR2: LNHDA, SQIVND (reference sequence). This CDR3 is 12 amino acids long. CDR3 in amino acids: CASSHSSGELFF. DNA of the CDR3: TGTGCCAGTAGTCATAGCTCCGGGGAGCTGTTTTTT.